One sample yielded the 4 T cell receptor beta chains listed below, sequenced in a study of cytomegalovirus exposure and HLA in healthy donors. The PCR employed 60 Vbeta primers together with 13 Jbeta primers. Assay: immunoSEQ multiplex PCR; the TCRdb copy retains only in-frame clones and omits some. The sample lists 120,000 to 150,000 clones, roughly 85% occurring once. Sample: PBMCs. The receptors stem from a male donor in good health and CMV-seronegative.

The J gene is TRBJ1-1, the V gene TRBV19; 8 positions match TRBD1. There are 15 residues in the CDR3. V lost 2 bases, J lost 4 bases, and 6 bases stayed unmatched. The germline V gene has CDR1 LNHDA and CDR2 SQIVND (reference sequence). This CDR3 reads CASSIQGAGGTEAFF. Written as DNA, the CDR3 is TGTGCCAGTAGTATACAGGGGGCGGGTGGCACTGAAGCTTTCTTT.

The V and J genes are TRBV19 and TRBJ1-5; 7 bases line up with TRBD1. The CDR3 covers 15 residues. The V gene end was trimmed by 4 bases and the J gene end by 4 bases; junction bases not matched to a gene: 7. The germline V gene encodes CDR1 LNHDA and CDR2 SQIVND (reference sequence). As DNA, the CDR3 is TGTGCCAGTAGTACGTCGGCAGGGGGAAATCAGCCCCAGCATTTT. Translated: CASSTSAGGNQPQHF.

This clone has a handful of counts. This sequence joins TRBV18 and TRBJ1-1; D unclear. CDR3 length: 14 residues. Trimming took 3 bases from V and 1 from J, leaving 9 bases between them. Germline loops: CDR1 KGHSH, CDR2 LQKENI. The CDR3 is CASSPLLANTEAFF. The DNA for the CDR3 is TGTGCCAGCTCACCGTTGCTGGCGAACACTGAAGCTTTCTTT.

Concerning this clone itself: At one end the junction does not follow the germline gene, possibly because of a read error. The V and J genes are TRBV7-2 and TRBJ2-7, with D perhaps matching TRBD1 (6 bases). CDR3 length: 14 amino acids. Per the germline V gene, CDR1 is SGHTA and CDR2 is FQGNSA. This chain's CDR3 is CAGSAESGAYEQYF. The CDR3, as DNA: TGTGCCGGCAGCGCCGAATCAGGGGCCTACGAGCAGTACTTC.